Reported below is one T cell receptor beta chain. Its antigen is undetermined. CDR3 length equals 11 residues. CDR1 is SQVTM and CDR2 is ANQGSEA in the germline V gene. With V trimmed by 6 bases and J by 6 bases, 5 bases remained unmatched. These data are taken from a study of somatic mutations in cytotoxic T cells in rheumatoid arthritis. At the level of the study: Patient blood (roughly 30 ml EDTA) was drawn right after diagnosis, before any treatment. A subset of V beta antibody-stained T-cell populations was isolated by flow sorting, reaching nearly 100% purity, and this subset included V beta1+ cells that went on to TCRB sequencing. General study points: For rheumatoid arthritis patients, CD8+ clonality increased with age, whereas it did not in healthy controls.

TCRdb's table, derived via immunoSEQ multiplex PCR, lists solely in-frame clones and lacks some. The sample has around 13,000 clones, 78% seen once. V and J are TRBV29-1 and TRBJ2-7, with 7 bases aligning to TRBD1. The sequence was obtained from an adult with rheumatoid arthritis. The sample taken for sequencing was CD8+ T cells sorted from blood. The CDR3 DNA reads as TGCAGCGTCCGACAGGGAAGCGAGCAGTACTTC. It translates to CSVRQGSEQYF.